This is a list of T cell receptor beta chains from one sample in a study of graft-versus-host responses after intestinal transplantation. Profiling relied on immunoSEQ multiplex PCR, and the TCRdb table lists in-frame clones only, not all of them. The sample records about 57,000 clones, around nine tenths being singletons. Sequencing was performed on PBMCs, taken 26 days after transplant. These TCRs come from a human patient who received an intestinal transplant, so some T cells may come from the graft donor. Both conserved end residues are part of each CDR3. Clone sizes are given selectively: once, few, many, or a class where the clone is expanded.

CDR3 length	V gene	clone size	J gene	CDR3 protein
17	TRBV10-3	.	TRBJ2-1	CAISESRREVSYNEQFF
17	TRBV9	.	TRBJ1-6	CASSVAQQGGYNSPLHF
14	TRBV7-9	.	TRBJ2-6	CASSWSSGANVLTF
15	TRBV28	.	TRBJ1-1	CASSFRTPGGTEAFF
14	TRBV10-3	.	TRBJ2-1	CAISLAGSWDEQFF
15	TRBV10-3	.	TRBJ2-1	CAISGRDRAPNEQFF
15	TRBV27	.	TRBJ2-7	CASSHQTGLAYEQYF
17	TRBV11-2	.	TRBJ2-3	CASSHSTSGGARDTQYF
14	TRBV29-1	.	TRBJ2-3	CSGGPGLNTDTQYF
14	TRBV7-9	few	TRBJ1-4	CASSLQGTNEKLFF
12	TRBV27	.	TRBJ1-2	CASSSTGSGYTF
16	TRBV9	.	TRBJ2-3	CASSVAPTSESDTQYF
15	TRBV10-3	.	TRBJ2-3	CAVPSGSGSTDTQYF
16	TRBV19	.	TRBJ1-5	CASSFGNRGPNQPQHF
14	TRBV19	.	TRBJ1-5	CASNRDHFNQPQHF
14	TRBV28	once	TRBJ1-4	CASSTGQVGEKLFF
15	TRBV10-3	few	TRBJ2-2	CATEDRGTNTGELFF
12	TRBV28	.	TRBJ2-7	CATERRSYEQYF
15	TRBV11-2	once	TRBJ2-1	CASSSVRGPYNEQFF
16	TRBV5-1	.	TRBJ2-7	CASSQAQSILREEQYF
16	TRBV9	.	TRBJ1-6	CASSVAGGSYNSPLHF
14	TRBV6-1	.	TRBJ2-1	CASPELDSYNEQFF
20	TRBV9	.	TRBJ1-5	CASSVPIPGQGAMSNQPQHF
14	TRBV27	.	TRBJ2-1	CASSLWTSNNEQFF
14	TRBV2	.	TRBJ2-3	CASIPGRDTDTQYF
15	TRBV9	.	TRBJ1-2	CASSVGGAKGNGYTF
12	TRBV27	.	TRBJ2-2	CASSILRGELFF
14	TRBV5-1	.	TRBJ1-1	CASSLWGENTEAFF
14	TRBV9	few	TRBJ2-1	CASGPGGEYNEQFF
15	TRBV27	.	TRBJ2-1	CATRPGSVGRNEQFF
16	TRBV27	.	TRBJ2-1	CASSSTSGEIYNEQFF
16	TRBV27	.	TRBJ2-1	CASSWGTGGLYNEQFF
16	TRBV5-5	.	TRBJ2-5	CASSYQDRGVQETQYF
12	TRBV7-9	.	TRBJ1-1	CASRPGGTEAFF
14	TRBV19	.	TRBJ2-2	CASSAREEVGELFF
17	TRBV5-4	.	TRBJ2-7	CASSLALVPRGNYEQYF
15	TRBV5-6	.	TRBJ1-1	CASSLATGQGAEAFF
13	TRBV5-1	.	TRBJ1-4	CASSRQRDEKLFF
13	TRBV9	.	TRBJ1-2	CASSVGSGGGYTF
15	TRBV4-3	.	TRBJ1-2	CASSRPGQGVYGYTF
13	TRBV6-5	.	TRBJ2-3	CASSYSGADTQYF
14	TRBV7-6	.	TRBJ1-2	CASSLASSGEGYTF
15	TRBV28	.	TRBJ1-4	CASSPPTAINEKLFF
15	TRBV6-5	.	TRBJ1-6	CASSPDSSYNSPLHF
13	TRBV28	.	TRBJ1-1	CASSYPQDRKAFF
16	TRBV6-1	.	TRBJ2-5	CASSVMATGGQETQYF
15	TRBV5-1	once	TRBJ2-1	CASSPGQGATHEQFF
14	TRBV19	.	TRBJ2-1	CASSIGGAPDEQFF
15	TRBV7-3	.	TRBJ2-2	CASSLDTSYTGELFF
13	TRBV6-1	.	TRBJ1-4	CASSGREEEKLFF
14	TRBV2	.	TRBJ1-1	CASTTGGPNTEAFF
17	TRBV15	.	TRBJ2-7	CATSREGGDLSFGEQYF
16	TRBV19	.	TRBJ1-1	CASSIVGQAPNTEAFF
19	TRBV9	.	TRBJ2-5	CASSAAPGLAGDARETQYF
16	TRBV25-1	.	TRBJ2-3	CASSEYPRSSTDTQYF
16	TRBV5-4	.	TRBJ1-1	CASSPGQGLKNTEAFF
14	TRBV2	.	TRBJ2-3	CASSASGWADTQYF